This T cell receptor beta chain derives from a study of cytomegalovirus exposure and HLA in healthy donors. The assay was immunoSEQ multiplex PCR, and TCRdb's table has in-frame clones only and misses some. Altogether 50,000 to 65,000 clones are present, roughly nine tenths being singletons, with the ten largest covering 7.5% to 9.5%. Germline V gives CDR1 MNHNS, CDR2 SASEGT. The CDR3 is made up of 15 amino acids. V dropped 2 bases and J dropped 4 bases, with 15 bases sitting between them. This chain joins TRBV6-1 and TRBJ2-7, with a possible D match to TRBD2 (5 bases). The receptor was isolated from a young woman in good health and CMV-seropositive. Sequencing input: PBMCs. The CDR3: CASSEYLAGLYEQYF. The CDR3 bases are TGTGCCAGCAGTGAATACCTGGCAGGACTTTACGAGCAGTACTTC.